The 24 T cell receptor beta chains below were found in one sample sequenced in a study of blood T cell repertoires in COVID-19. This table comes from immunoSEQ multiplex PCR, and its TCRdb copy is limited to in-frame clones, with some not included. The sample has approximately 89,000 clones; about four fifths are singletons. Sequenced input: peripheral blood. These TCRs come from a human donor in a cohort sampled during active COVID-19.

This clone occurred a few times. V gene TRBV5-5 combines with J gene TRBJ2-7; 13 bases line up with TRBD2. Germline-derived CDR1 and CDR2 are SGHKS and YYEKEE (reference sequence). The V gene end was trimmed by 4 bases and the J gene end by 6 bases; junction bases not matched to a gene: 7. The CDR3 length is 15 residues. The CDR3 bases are TGTGCCAGCAGCCTCCGGACTAGCGGGGGCCGCGAGCAGTACTTC. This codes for CASSLRTSGGREQYF.

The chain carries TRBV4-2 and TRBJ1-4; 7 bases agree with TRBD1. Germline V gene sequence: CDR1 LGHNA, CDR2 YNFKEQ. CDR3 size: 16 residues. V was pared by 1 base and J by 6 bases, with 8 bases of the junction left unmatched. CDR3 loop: CASSQVWGQRDEKLFF. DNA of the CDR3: TGTGCCAGCAGCCAAGTATGGGGACAGAGAGATGAAAAACTGTTTTTT.

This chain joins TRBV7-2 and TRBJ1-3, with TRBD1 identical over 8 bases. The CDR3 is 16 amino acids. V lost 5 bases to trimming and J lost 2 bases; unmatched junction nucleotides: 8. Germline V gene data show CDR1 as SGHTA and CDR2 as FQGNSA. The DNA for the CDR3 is TGTGCCAGCAGCCCACGGACAGGGTTGGCTGGAAACACCATATATTTT. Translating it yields CASSPRTGLAGNTIYF. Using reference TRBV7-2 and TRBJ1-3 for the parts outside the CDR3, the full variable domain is GAGVSQSPSNKVTEKGKDVELRCDPISGHTALYWYRQSLGQGLEFLIYFQGNSAPDKSGLPSDRFSAERTGGSVSTLTIQRTQQEDSAVYLCASSPRTGLAGNTIYFGEGSWLTVV.

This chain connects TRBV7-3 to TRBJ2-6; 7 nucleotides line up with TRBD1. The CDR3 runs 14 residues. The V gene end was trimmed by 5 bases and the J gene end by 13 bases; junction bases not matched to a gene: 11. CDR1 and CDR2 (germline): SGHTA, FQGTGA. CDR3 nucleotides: TGTGCCAGCAGCCCTCGACAGGGAGCGTGGGTCCTGACTTTC. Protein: CASSPRQGAWVLTF.

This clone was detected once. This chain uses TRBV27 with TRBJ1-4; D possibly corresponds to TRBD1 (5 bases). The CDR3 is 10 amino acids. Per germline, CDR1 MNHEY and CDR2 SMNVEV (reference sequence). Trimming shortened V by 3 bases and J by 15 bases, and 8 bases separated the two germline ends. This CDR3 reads CASSLEGLFF. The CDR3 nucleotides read TGTGCCAGCAGTTTGGAGGGGTTGTTTTTT.

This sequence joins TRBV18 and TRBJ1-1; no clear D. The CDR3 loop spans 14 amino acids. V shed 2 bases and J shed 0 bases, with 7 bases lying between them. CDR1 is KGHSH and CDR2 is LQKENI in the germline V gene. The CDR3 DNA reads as TGTGCCAGCTCACCAGCCGAGATGAACACTGAAGCTTTCTTT. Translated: CASSPAEMNTEAFF.

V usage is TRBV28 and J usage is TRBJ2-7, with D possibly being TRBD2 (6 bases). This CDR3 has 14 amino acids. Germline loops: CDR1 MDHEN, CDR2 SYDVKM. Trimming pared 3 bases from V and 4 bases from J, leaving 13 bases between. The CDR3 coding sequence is TGTGCCAGCAGTTTGACTAGACCGAGTTACGAGCAGTACTTC. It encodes CASSLTRPSYEQYF.

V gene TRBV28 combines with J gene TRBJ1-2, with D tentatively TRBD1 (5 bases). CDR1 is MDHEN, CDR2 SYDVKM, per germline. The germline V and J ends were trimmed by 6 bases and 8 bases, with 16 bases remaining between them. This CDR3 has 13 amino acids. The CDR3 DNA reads TGTGCCAGCAGAACAGGTAGTTCGAGAGGCTACACCTTC. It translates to CASRTGSSRGYTF.

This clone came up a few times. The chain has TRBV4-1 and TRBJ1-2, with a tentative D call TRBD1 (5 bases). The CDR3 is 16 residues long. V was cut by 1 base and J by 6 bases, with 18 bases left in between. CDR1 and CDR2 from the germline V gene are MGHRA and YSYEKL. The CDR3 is CASSQALMTDPHGYTF. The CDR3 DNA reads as TGCGCCAGCAGCCAAGCCCTCATGACAGACCCCCATGGCTACACCTTC.

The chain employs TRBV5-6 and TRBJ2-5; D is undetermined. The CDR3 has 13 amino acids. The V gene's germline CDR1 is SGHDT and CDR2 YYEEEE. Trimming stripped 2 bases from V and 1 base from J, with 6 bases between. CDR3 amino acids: CASSFRFQETQYF. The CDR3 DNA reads TGTGCCAGCAGCTTCAGGTTCCAAGAGACCCAGTACTTC.

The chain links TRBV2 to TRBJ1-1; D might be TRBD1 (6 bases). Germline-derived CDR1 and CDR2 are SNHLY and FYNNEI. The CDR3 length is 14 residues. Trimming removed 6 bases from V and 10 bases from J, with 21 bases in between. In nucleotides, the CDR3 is TGTGCCAGCAGCCGACCGGACAGCCTGTCGCCAGCTTTCTTT. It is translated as CASSRPDSLSPAFF.

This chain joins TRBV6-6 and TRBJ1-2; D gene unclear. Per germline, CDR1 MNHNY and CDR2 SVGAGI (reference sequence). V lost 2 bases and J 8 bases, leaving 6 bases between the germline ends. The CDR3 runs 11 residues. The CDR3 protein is CASSYILGYTF. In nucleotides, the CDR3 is TGTGCCAGCAGTTACATCTTAGGCTACACCTTC.

As DNA, the CDR3 is TGTGCCAGCAGTTCCACTAACTATGGCTACACCTTC. Protein: CASSSTNYGYTF. The chain has TRBV28 and TRBJ1-2, with D uncertain. Trimming pared 4 bases from V and 0 bases from J, leaving 3 bases between. This CDR3 spans 12 amino acids. Germline CDR1 MDHEN, CDR2 SYDVKM.

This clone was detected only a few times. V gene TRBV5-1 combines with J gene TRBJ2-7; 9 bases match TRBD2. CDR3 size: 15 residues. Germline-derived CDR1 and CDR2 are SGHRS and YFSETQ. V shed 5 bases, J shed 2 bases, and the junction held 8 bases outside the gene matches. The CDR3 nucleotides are TGCGCCAGCAGTCCAGGGACTAGCCTAGCCTACGAGCAGTACTTC. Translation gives CASSPGTSLAYEQYF.

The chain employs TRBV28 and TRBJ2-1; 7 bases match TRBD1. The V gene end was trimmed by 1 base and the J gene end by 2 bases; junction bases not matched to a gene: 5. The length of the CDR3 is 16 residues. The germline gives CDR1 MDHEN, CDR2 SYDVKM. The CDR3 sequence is CASSLSTGATYNEQFF. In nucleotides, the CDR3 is TGTGCCAGCAGTTTATCTACAGGGGCCACCTACAATGAGCAGTTCTTC.

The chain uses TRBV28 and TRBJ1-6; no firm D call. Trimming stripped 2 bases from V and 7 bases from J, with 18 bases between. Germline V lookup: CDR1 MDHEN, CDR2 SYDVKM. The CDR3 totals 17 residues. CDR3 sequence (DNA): TGTGCCAGCAGTTTAGGCCCCGGGGAGGGTGCAAATTCACCCCTCCACTTT. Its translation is CASSLGPGEGANSPLHF.

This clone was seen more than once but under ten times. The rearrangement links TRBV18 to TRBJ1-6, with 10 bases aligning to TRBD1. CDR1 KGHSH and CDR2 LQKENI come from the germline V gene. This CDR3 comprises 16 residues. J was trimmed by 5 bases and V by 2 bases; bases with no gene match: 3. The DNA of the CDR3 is TGTGCCAGCTCACCAAGGGGACAGGGGAATAATTCACCCCTCCACTTT. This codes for CASSPRGQGNNSPLHF.

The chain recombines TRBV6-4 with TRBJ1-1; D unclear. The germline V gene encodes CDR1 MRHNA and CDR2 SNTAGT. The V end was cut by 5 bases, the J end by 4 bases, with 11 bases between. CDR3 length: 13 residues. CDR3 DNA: TGTGCCAGCAGTTCCCTCCCGGGCACTGAAGCTTTCTTT. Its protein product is CASSSLPGTEAFF.

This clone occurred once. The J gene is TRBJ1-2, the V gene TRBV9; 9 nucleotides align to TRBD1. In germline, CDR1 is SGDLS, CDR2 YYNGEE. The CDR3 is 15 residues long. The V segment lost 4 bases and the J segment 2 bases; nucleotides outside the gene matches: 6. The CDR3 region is CASSPSGTGNYGYTF. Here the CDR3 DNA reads TGTGCCAGCAGCCCTTCCGGGACAGGGAACTATGGCTACACCTTC. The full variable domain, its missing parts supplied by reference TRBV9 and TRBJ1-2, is DSGVTQTPKHLITATGQRVTLRCSPRSGDLSVYWYQQSLDQGLQFLIQYYNGEERAKGNILERFSAQQFPDLHSELNLSSLELGDSALYFCASSPSGTGNYGYTFGSGTRLTVV.

In DNA, the CDR3 is TGTGCCAGCAGTGACCGCGTTAATCAGCCCCAGCATTTT. As protein: CASSDRVNQPQHF. The V and J genes are TRBV25-1 and TRBJ1-5; D gene unclear. Trimming cost V 3 bases and J 4 bases, with 7 bases left between them. Germline V gene lookup returns CDR1 MGHDK and CDR2 SYGVNS. CDR3 length equals 13 residues.

The CDR3 here is CASSTGSYEQYF. The CDR3 coding sequence is TGTGCCAGTAGTACAGGTTCTTACGAGCAGTACTTC. The chain employs TRBV19 and TRBJ2-7; no firm D call. Germline-derived CDR1 and CDR2 are LNHDA and SQIVND (reference sequence). V lost 4 bases, J lost 4 bases, and 8 bases lay in between. There are 12 residues in the CDR3.

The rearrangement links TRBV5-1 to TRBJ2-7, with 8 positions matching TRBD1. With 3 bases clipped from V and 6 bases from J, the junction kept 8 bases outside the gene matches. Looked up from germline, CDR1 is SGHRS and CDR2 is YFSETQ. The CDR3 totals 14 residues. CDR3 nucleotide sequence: TGCGCCAGCAGCTCGCAGGGGGCGCCCTCCGAGCAGTACTTC. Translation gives CASSSQGAPSEQYF.

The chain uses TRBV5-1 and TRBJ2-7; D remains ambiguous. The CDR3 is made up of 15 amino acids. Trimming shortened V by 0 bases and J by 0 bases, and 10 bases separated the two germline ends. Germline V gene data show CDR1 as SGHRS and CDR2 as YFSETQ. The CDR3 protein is CASSLVAQSSYEQYF. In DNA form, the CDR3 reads TGCGCCAGCAGCTTGGTTGCGCAAAGCTCCTACGAGCAGTACTTC.

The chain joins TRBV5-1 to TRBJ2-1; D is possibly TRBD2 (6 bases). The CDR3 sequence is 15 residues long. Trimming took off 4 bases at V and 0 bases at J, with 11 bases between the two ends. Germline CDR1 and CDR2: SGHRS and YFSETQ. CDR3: CASSVSGSSYNEQFF. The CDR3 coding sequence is TGCGCCAGCAGCGTTAGCGGCAGCTCCTACAATGAGCAGTTCTTC.